A selection of T cell receptor beta chains follows, all from one sample in a study of blood T cell repertoires in COVID-19. Libraries were prepared by immunoSEQ multiplex PCR; TCRdb keeps only in-frame clonotypes and omits some of them. Counted here are under 150,000 clones, roughly 80% occurring once; the ten biggest clones make up about 7.3%. Specimen: peripheral blood. Every receptor here comes from a woman aged 40 to 50 with acute or convalescent COVID-19. Both conserved end residues are part of each CDR3. The D gene is left open where the match is weak. Clone size appears in some rows only: once, few, many, or a class for an expanded clone.

clone size	D gene	V gene	J gene	CDR3 DNA	CDR3 protein
.	.	TRBV27	TRBJ1-1	TGTGCCAGCAGTTCATACGGGATAGAGAACACTGAAGCTTTCTTT	CASSSYGIENTEAFF
once	TRBD1	TRBV7-2	TRBJ2-3	TGTGCCAGCAGCTGGAAGGCAGGGGGCGCCACAGATACGCAGTATTTT	CASSWKAGGATDTQYF
.	TRBD2	TRBV6-5	TRBJ2-1	TGTGCCAGCAGTTACGGTTTGGGTAGCGGGGCGGTTGAGCAGTTCTTC	CASSYGLGSGAVEQFF
.	TRBD1	TRBV2	TRBJ2-2	TGTGCCAGCAGGGGACAGCAAGGCAACACCGGGGAGCTGTTTTTT	CASRGQQGNTGELFF
.	TRBD1	TRBV6-5	TRBJ1-4	TGTGCCAGCAGTTACGGGGACAGGGCTAATGAAAAACTGTTTTTT	CASSYGDRANEKLFF
.	TRBD1	TRBV19	TRBJ1-5	TGTGCCAGTCTGGGGACAGGTACTGTCTTGCAGCCCCAGCATTTT	CASLGTGTVLQPQHF
.	TRBD1	TRBV4-1	TRBJ2-6	TGCGCCAGCAGCCAAGGGGCACAGGGGGAGGTCGCCAACGTCCTGACTTTC	CASSQGAQGEVANVLTF
.	TRBD1	TRBV29-1	TRBJ1-1	TGCAGCGTCGGGGACAGGCTGAACACTGAAGCTTTCTTT	CSVGDRLNTEAFF
.	.	TRBV12-3/TRBV12-4	TRBJ1-5	TGTGCCAGCAGTTTAGCACAGAATCAGCCCCAGCATTTT	CASSLAQNQPQHF
.	.	TRBV19	TRBJ2-6	TGTGCCAGCAAGAGGGGGGAGGGGAACTCTGGGGCCAACGTCCTGACTTTC	CASKRGEGNSGANVLTF